Each of the 12 T cell receptor beta chains below was sequenced from the same sample in a study of cytomegalovirus exposure and HLA in healthy donors. PCR used 60 Vbeta primers and 13 Jbeta primers. Clones were read by immunoSEQ multiplex PCR, and TCRdb kept only the in-frame ones, dropping some. The table includes 130,000 or so clones, approximately 82% detected once. Sequenced: PBMCs. Receptors were obtained from a female donor in good health and CMV-seronegative.

The CDR3 protein is CASSRDRSTDTQYF. The CDR3 nucleotides are TGTGCCAGCAGCCGGGACAGAAGCACAGATACGCAGTATTTT. The V and J genes are TRBV6-1 and TRBJ2-3; 7 bases fit TRBD1. Unmatched junction bases numbered 3, after V lost 6 bases and J lost 0 bases. The CDR3 has 14 amino acids. Germline V CDR1 and CDR2: MNHNS, SASEGT.

The chain links TRBV18 to TRBJ1-1, with D possibly matching TRBD1 (6 bases). V lost 3 bases to trimming and J lost 8 bases, with 13 bases between them. Germline V gives CDR1 KGHSH, CDR2 LQKENI. This CDR3 has 13 residues. The CDR3 sequence is CASSPTSGTEAFF. The CDR3, as DNA: TGTGCCAGCTCACCTACTTCCGGGACAGAAGCTTTCTTT. Looking up the rest from reference TRBV18 and TRBJ1-1 gives the full variable domain: NAGVMQNPRHLVRRRGQEARLRCSPMKGHSHVYWYRQLPEEGLKFMVYLQKENIIDESGMPKERFSAEFPKEGPSILRIQQVVRGDSAAYFCASSPTSGTEAFFGQGTRLTVV.

The CDR3, as DNA: TGTGCCAGCAGCTTGCTCGGGGGTTCGAACACCGGGGAGCTGTTTTTT. Residues: CASSLLGGSNTGELFF. The rearrangement uses TRBV5-4 and TRBJ2-2; tentative D call: TRBD2 (6 bases). Per germline, CDR1 SGHNT and CDR2 YYREEE (reference sequence). This CDR3 contains 16 residues. V was pared by 1 base and J by 0 bases, with 10 bases between.

This chain joins TRBV6-5 and TRBJ2-7; TRBD2 aligns across 10 bases. The germline V gene has CDR1 MNHEY and CDR2 SVGAGI. The junction had 2 bases not matched to a gene; V was cut back by 4 bases and J by 5 bases. This CDR3 contains 13 residues. This chain's CDR3 is CASSSGLANEQYF. The CDR3 nucleotides are TGTGCCAGCAGTTCGGGACTAGCGAACGAGCAGTACTTC.

The CDR3 sequence is CASSVAGVPRDANYEQYF. The CDR3 region has the DNA TGTGCCAGCTCAGTAGCGGGGGTCCCGCGGGACGCAAACTACGAGCAGTACTTC. This chain connects TRBV2 to TRBJ2-7; 9 bases agree with TRBD2. V lost 8 bases to trimming and J lost 3 bases; unmatched junction nucleotides: 20. CDR3 length equals 18 residues. The germline CDR1 and CDR2 sequences are SNHLY and FYNNEI.

The CDR3 region has the DNA TGTGCCAGCAGCCCGGGACTAGCTAGGTATGAGCAGTTCTTC. This sequence encodes CASSPGLARYEQFF. J is TRBJ2-1 and V is TRBV7-2; the match to TRBD2 covers 9 bases. V was pared by 5 bases and J by 8 bases, with 7 bases of the junction left unmatched. This CDR3 is 14 amino acids long. The V gene's germline CDR1 is SGHTA and CDR2 FQGNSA. The whole variable domain, filled in from reference TRBV7-2 and TRBJ2-1, reads GAGVSQSPSNKVTEKGKDVELRCDPISGHTALYWYRQSLGQGLEFLIYFQGNSAPDKSGLPSDRFSAERTGGSVSTLTIQRTQQEDSAVYLCASSPGLARYEQFFGPGTRLTVL.

Here the CDR3 DNA reads TGTGCCAGCAGTGAATCCGGACAGGGCCGGATTTTTAACTATGGCTACACCTTC. It yields the protein CASSESGQGRIFNYGYTF. The chain couples TRBV25-1 to TRBJ1-2; TRBD1 matches 8 bases. The CDR3 runs to 18 residues. V dropped 1 base and J dropped 1; count of bases not matched to a gene: 11. Germline CDR1 reads MGHDK; CDR2 reads SYGVNS.

This rearrangement joins TRBV7-2 to TRBJ2-7; D uncertain. The V and J ends lost 3 bases and 6 bases respectively, with 6 bases between them. The CDR3 consists of 11 residues. Germline CDR1 SGHTA, CDR2 FQGNSA. The CDR3 coding sequence is TGTGCCAGCAGCTTCCACAGCGAGCAGTACTTC. It yields the protein CASSFHSEQYF. The whole variable domain, filled in from reference TRBV7-2 and TRBJ2-7, reads GAGVSQSPSNKVTEKGKDVELRCDPISGHTALYWYRQSLGQGLEFLIYFQGNSAPDKSGLPSDRFSAERTGGSVSTLTIQRTQQEDSAVYLCASSFHSEQYFGPGTRLTVT.

This clone was found once. One junction end disagrees with the germline gene, perhaps due to a read error. V and J are TRBV2 and TRBJ2-1, with a weak D call TRBD2 (6 bases). This CDR3 is 14 amino acids long. CDR1 is SNHLY and CDR2 is FYNNEI in the germline V gene. The CDR3 reads CANSDRSGYNEQFF. In DNA form, the CDR3 reads TGTGCCAACAGTGACAGAAGCGGGTACAATGAGCAGTTCTTC.

The V and J genes are TRBV5-6 and TRBJ1-3; 7 nucleotides align to TRBD1. Trimming removed 0 bases from V and 1 base from J; junction bases left unmatched: 10. Germline loops: CDR1 SGHDT, CDR2 YYEEEE. The CDR3 sequence is 18 residues long. This chain's CDR3 is CASSLEASGTESGNTIYF. CDR3 bases: TGTGCCAGCAGCTTGGAGGCGAGTGGGACAGAGTCTGGAAACACCATATATTTT.

V gene TRBV19 combines with J gene TRBJ2-7, with 10 bases matching TRBD2. The germline V gene has CDR1 LNHDA and CDR2 SQIVND (reference sequence). The CDR3 runs 14 residues. V trimming: 3 bases; J trimming: 6 bases; junction bases outside the gene matches: 5. The CDR3 DNA follows: TGTGCCAGTAGTATCGGAGCGGGAGGGGTCGAGCAGTACTTC. This codes for CASSIGAGGVEQYF. The full variable domain, in which reference TRBV19 and TRBJ2-7 provide the parts outside the CDR3, is DGGITQSPKYLFRKEGQNVTLSCEQNLNHDAMYWYRQDPGQGLRLIYYSQIVNDFQKGDIAEGYSVSREKKESFPLTVTSAQKNPTAFYLCASSIGAGGVEQYFGPGTRLTVT.

V is TRBV19 and J is TRBJ1-1, with D possibly being TRBD1 (6 bases). Trimming shortened V by 6 bases and J by 5 bases, and 10 bases separated the two germline ends. The CDR3 totals 12 residues. The germline CDR1 and CDR2 sequences are LNHDA and SQIVND (reference sequence). DNA for the CDR3: TGTGCCAGTAGACAGGGCGTTACTGAAGCTTTCTTT. As protein: CASRQGVTEAFF.